The 8 T cell receptor beta chains below come from one sample, sequenced in a study of shared clonotypes between healthy human individuals. TCRdb's copy holds only in-frame clones and misses some; the assay was immunoSEQ multiplex PCR. The table includes a few million clones, 85% to 95% detected once. Input material: naive CD4+ T cells from PBMCs. Subset indicated: CD45RA+ positively selected. Source of these receptors: a young man in good health. Some clones in this sample may be carry-over from other donors' samples.

The J gene is TRBJ2-2, the V gene TRBV5-1; TRBD2 agrees at 11 bases. Germline V gene sequence: CDR1 SGHRS, CDR2 YFSETQ. V shed 3 bases, J shed 6 bases, and the junction held 10 bases outside the gene matches. The CDR3 runs to 17 residues. The CDR3 spells CASSSTPTSGSAGELFF. The CDR3 DNA follows: TGCGCCAGCAGCTCAACTCCTACTAGCGGGAGTGCCGGGGAGCTGTTTTTT.

The chain links TRBV7-8 to TRBJ2-7; 9 nucleotides agree with TRBD2. Trimming took 0 bases from V and 0 from J; bases not matched to a gene: 3. The length of the CDR3 is 16 residues. Germline V CDR1 and CDR2: SGHVS, FQNEAQ. CDR3 DNA: TGTGCCAGCAGCTTAGCGGCGGGAGGGCCCTCCTACGAGCAGTACTTC. This sequence encodes CASSLAAGGPSYEQYF.

Worth noting for this clone: The sample holds other DNA sequences that translate to the same CDR3. The chain uses TRBV28 and TRBJ1-4; 9 nucleotides line up with TRBD1. Germline V CDR1 and CDR2: MDHEN, SYDVKM. V was clipped by 6 bases and J by 8 bases; unmatched bases: 4. The CDR3 has 13 residues. The DNA of the CDR3 is TGTGCCAGCAGGAGGGACAGGGTGGAAAAACTGTTTTTT. This gives the protein CASRRDRVEKLFF.

The V and J genes are TRBV7-2 and TRBJ2-2; 7 nucleotides agree with TRBD2. Germline CDR1 SGHTA, CDR2 FQGNSA. CDR3 length: 16 residues. The V segment lost 1 base and the J segment 2 bases; nucleotides outside the gene matches: 4. CDR3 amino acids: CASSLEASGNTGELFF. As DNA, the CDR3 is TGTGCCAGCAGCTTAGAGGCTAGCGGCAACACCGGGGAGCTGTTTTTT.

This clone occurred a few times. The chain is built from TRBV27 and TRBJ1-1; 9 bases match TRBD1. CDR3 length: 14 amino acids. V lost 6 bases, J lost 3 bases, and 5 bases stayed unmatched. In germline, CDR1 is MNHEY, CDR2 SMNVEV (reference sequence). The CDR3 loop reads CASRDRDRDTEAFF. The CDR3 DNA is TGTGCCAGCAGAGACCGGGACAGGGACACTGAAGCTTTCTTT.

The chain employs TRBV27 and TRBJ1-2; the match to TRBD1 covers 12 bases. The V gene end was trimmed by 3 bases and the J gene end by 7 bases; junction bases not matched to a gene: 6. The CDR3 loop spans 15 amino acids. CDR1 is MNHEY and CDR2 is SMNVEV in the germline V gene (reference sequence). The CDR3 sequence is CASSFRDRGPSGYTF. CDR3 DNA sequence: TGTGCCAGCAGTTTCCGGGACAGGGGGCCGAGTGGCTACACCTTC.

V is TRBV7-6 and J is TRBJ1-3, with a weak D call TRBD1 (6 bases). Germline loops: CDR1 SGHVS, CDR2 FNYEAQ. V shed 5 bases and J shed 4 bases, with 12 bases lying between them. This CDR3 comprises 14 residues. CDR3 in amino acids: CASSAGQLGNTIYF. CDR3 nucleotide sequence: TGTGCCAGCAGCGCCGGACAGTTAGGAAACACCATATATTTT.

The sample holds a few counts of this clone. Different DNA sequences within this sample yield the same CDR3. The chain couples TRBV19 to TRBJ2-7; D assignment may be TRBD1 or TRBD2 (5 bases each). Germline CDR1 and CDR2: LNHDA and SQIVND (reference sequence). V was pared by 4 bases and J by 3 bases, with 10 bases between. The CDR3 is 13 residues long. In DNA form, the CDR3 reads TGTGCCAGTAGTAGAACAGGAGGCTACGAGCAGTACTTC. Its protein is CASSRTGGYEQYF.